A single sample gave rise to the 28 T cell receptor beta chains below, sequenced in a study of T cells expressing NK-cell markers. Following a re-call of the 5' RACE reads, TCRdb has one entry per CDR3 protein and lacks DNA. The sample has 400,000 to 550,000 distinct CDR3 sequences. The sequencing sample was made of blood T cells: a sorted CD56 or NKG2C T cell subset, CD4+ or CD8+ T cells, or bulk PBMC T cells (not recorded which). The source of these receptors is a woman between 18 and 70 years old in good health.

V usage is TRBV3-1 and J usage is TRBJ2-3; the D call of TRBD1 rests on TCRdb alone, since no DNA is present to check it. The CDR3 is made up of 17 amino acids. Germline-derived CDR1 and CDR2 are LGHDT and YNNKEL (reference sequence). CDR3 loop: CASSQDVSGGTTDTQYF.

The rearrangement links TRBV29-1 to TRBJ1-2. The CDR3 runs 13 residues. Germline V gene sequence: CDR1 SQVTM, CDR2 ANQGSEA. CDR3: CSVPEGLFYGYTF.

This sequence joins TRBV3-1 and TRBJ2-7; TCRdb's D gene call, TRBD2, goes unchecked for lack of DNA. The CDR3 extends over 15 amino acids. CDR1 and CDR2 from the germline V gene are LGHDT and YNNKEL (reference sequence). CDR3 amino acids: CASSHSSGKSYEQYF.

The chain links TRBV4-1 to TRBJ1-2. The CDR3 is 14 residues long. Germline V CDR1 and CDR2: MGHRA, YSYEKL. The CDR3 region is CASRPTGSGYGYTF.

The chain carries TRBV20-1 and TRBJ2-1; TCRdb's D call, TRBD2, is unchecked because there is no DNA. This CDR3 comprises 16 residues. The germline CDR1 and CDR2 sequences are DFQATT and SNEGSKA (reference sequence). The CDR3 loop is CSAFPLAGGPYNEQFF.

The chain is built from TRBV7-3 and TRBJ2-3. The CDR3 loop spans 13 amino acids. Germline CDR1 reads SGHTA; CDR2 reads FQGTGA. CDR3 sequence reads: CASSTYSSDTQYF.

The chain couples TRBV6-5 to TRBJ1-1. This CDR3 is built from 14 residues. Germline values: CDR1 MNHEY, CDR2 SVGAGI. The CDR3 loop is CASSFRETNTEAFF.

V usage is TRBV20-1 and J usage is TRBJ1-2; TCRdb's D call, TRBD1, is unchecked because there is no DNA. The CDR3 sequence is 14 residues long. Germline V CDR1 and CDR2: DFQATT, SNEGSKA (reference sequence). The CDR3 protein is CSARDTGHRYGYTF.

The gene calls are TRBV29-1 and TRBJ2-1; TCRdb lists TRBD1, though no DNA is available to test this call. Per the germline V gene, CDR1 is SQVTM and CDR2 is ANQGSEA. The CDR3 is 15 residues long. The CDR3 region is CSAEAGPGGWNEQFF.

The chain uses TRBV20-1 and TRBJ1-2. The CDR3 has 15 amino acids. CDR1 DFQATT and CDR2 SNEGSKA come from the germline V gene (reference sequence). CDR3 region: CSARDGSGNVYGYTF.

This chain links TRBV6-1 with TRBJ2-1; there is no DNA to check the TCRdb D call of TRBD1. Per germline, CDR1 MNHNS and CDR2 SASEGT. The CDR3 runs 15 residues. CDR3: CASRVAQGSYNEQFF.

V and J are TRBV7-2 and TRBJ2-5; the TCRdb call, TRBD2, lacks DNA for checking. Germline CDR1 and CDR2: SGHTA and FQGNSA. There are 16 residues in the CDR3. Here the CDR3 reads CASSSHGLAGEETQYF. Using reference TRBV7-2 and TRBJ2-5 for the parts outside the CDR3, the full variable domain is GAGVSQSPSNKVTEKGKDVELRCDPISGHTALYWYRQSLGQGLEFLIYFQGNSAPDKSGLPSDRFSAERTGGSVSTLTIQRTQQEDSAVYLCASSSHGLAGEETQYFGPGTRLLVL.

The V and J genes are TRBV18 and TRBJ1-4. The CDR3 loop spans 11 amino acids. Germline CDR1 reads KGHSH; CDR2 reads LQKENI. The CDR3 sequence: CASTQNEKLFF.

The chain has TRBV5-6 and TRBJ2-1; TCRdb's D call, TRBD1, is unchecked because there is no DNA. CDR3 length: 15 amino acids. Per the germline V gene, CDR1 is SGHDT and CDR2 is YYEEEE. CDR3 sequence: CASSLKGQGANEQFF.

The rearrangement uses TRBV18 and TRBJ1-5. Germline loops: CDR1 KGHSH, CDR2 LQKENI. The CDR3 sequence is 15 residues long. CDR3: CASSEGPRSNQPQHF.

The rearrangement links TRBV15 to TRBJ2-5; TCRdb's assignment of TRBD2 cannot be checked, as there is no DNA. The CDR3 is 16 residues long. Germline values: CDR1 LNHNV, CDR2 YYDKDF (reference sequence). The CDR3 reads CATSRPRTSGIETQYF.

The chain employs TRBV5-1 and TRBJ2-1; checking the TCRdb D call of TRBD2 is not possible without DNA. The CDR3 extends over 15 amino acids. CDR1 is SGHRS, CDR2 YFSETQ, per germline. The CDR3 reads CASSKTAGGYNEQFF.

This chain links TRBV6-1 with TRBJ2-3; absent DNA, TCRdb's TRBD2 call cannot be checked. Germline CDR1 and CDR2: MNHNS and SASEGT. The CDR3 runs to 15 residues. The CDR3 is CASSERLAGADTQYF.

The gene calls are TRBV7-2 and TRBJ1-1. The length of the CDR3 is 14 residues. Germline V gene sequence: CDR1 SGHTA, CDR2 FQGNSA. This CDR3 reads CASSLFPQNTEAFF.

The chain has TRBV10-3 and TRBJ2-3. The CDR3 has 14 residues. From germline, CDR1 is ENHRY and CDR2 SYGVKD. The CDR3 reads CAISDGTSTDTQYF.

The rearrangement links TRBV4-2 to TRBJ2-7; lacking DNA, the TRBD1 call made by TCRdb goes unchecked. CDR1 and CDR2 from the germline V gene are LGHNA and YNFKEQ. The CDR3 loop spans 16 amino acids. CDR3 protein: CASSQVLSGTSFEQYF.

The chain joins TRBV27 to TRBJ2-5; as DNA is missing, the TRBD1 call by TCRdb cannot be tested. Germline V gene sequence: CDR1 MNHEY, CDR2 SMNVEV (reference sequence). CDR3 size: 15 residues. The CDR3 protein is CASSLGPGPPQTQYF.

V is TRBV15 and J is TRBJ2-1; the D gene TCRdb calls, TRBD1, cannot be checked with no DNA. The length of the CDR3 is 15 residues. The germline CDR1 and CDR2 sequences are LNHNV and YYDKDF (reference sequence). The CDR3 sequence: CATSRGPGLGDEQFF.

This chain links TRBV27 with TRBJ1-5; lacking DNA, the TRBD1 call made by TCRdb goes unchecked. The CDR3 spans 15 residues. Germline V gene data show CDR1 as MNHEY and CDR2 as SMNVEV (reference sequence). The CDR3 sequence is CASSRGTGNNQPQHF.

V is TRBV4-2 and J is TRBJ2-2; TCRdb's D call of TRBD2 is untestable without DNA. From germline, CDR1 is LGHNA and CDR2 YNFKEQ. CDR3 length equals 15 residues. The CDR3 reads CASSQSGGDTGELFF.

The rearrangement links TRBV7-9 to TRBJ1-1. This CDR3 spans 14 amino acids. The germline V gene encodes CDR1 SEHNR and CDR2 FQNEAQ (reference sequence). The chain's CDR3 is CASSLATTNTEAFF.

CDR3 protein: CASSAEPGTGLDTDTQYF. V is TRBV27 and J is TRBJ2-3; TCRdb gives TRBD1 as the D gene, but with no DNA this cannot be confirmed. This CDR3 is built from 18 residues. Germline-derived CDR1 and CDR2 are MNHEY and SMNVEV (reference sequence).

This chain joins TRBV27 and TRBJ2-7. Germline V gene sequence: CDR1 MNHEY, CDR2 SMNVEV (reference sequence). This CDR3 has 11 residues. The CDR3 sequence: CASSNHGEQYF.